One and the same sample provided the 24 T cell receptor beta chains below, sequenced in a study of cytomegalovirus exposure and HLA in healthy donors (dated by TCRdb to the late 2010s). The library was prepared using the immunoSEQ multiplex PCR assay. TCRdb provides this immuneACCESS table in a form limited to in-frame rearrangements. Some clones are lacking; in checked studies, under half of them reflect an unresolved V gene, and why the rest are absent is not known. Recorded for this sample are 95,000 to 150,000 clones; roughly 89% of them occurred a single time. The top ten hold about 2% of the sample. The specimen sequenced was PBMCs. These receptors were taken from a woman aged 18-35 years in good health and CMV-seronegative.

This sequence joins TRBV28 and TRBJ1-2, with D possibly being TRBD1 (6 bases). CDR1 MDHEN and CDR2 SYDVKM come from the germline V gene. This CDR3 has 14 amino acids. V gave up 3 bases and J gave up 7 bases, with 15 bases separating them. CDR3 residues: CASSLSQGFGGYTF. The CDR3 region has the DNA TGTGCCAGCAGTTTGTCTCAGGGGTTTGGTGGCTACACCTTC.

This clone showed up just once. The chain recombines TRBV7-8 with TRBJ2-3; 9 bases are a match to TRBD1. The J segment lost 4 bases and the V segment lost 4 bases, leaving 3 bases of the junction unmatched. Germline-derived CDR1 and CDR2 are SGHVS and FQNEAQ. The CDR3 consists of 14 residues. CDR3: CASSWGQGADTQYF. CDR3 in DNA: TGTGCCAGCAGCTGGGGACAGGGAGCAGATACGCAGTATTTT. The variable domain in full, completed from reference TRBV7-8 and TRBJ2-3, reads GAGVSQSPRYKVAKRGQDVALRCDPISGHVSLFWYQQALGQGPEFLTYFQNEAQLDKSGLPSDRFFAERPEGSVSTLKIQRTQQEDSAVYLCASSWGQGADTQYFGPGTRLTVL.

This chain links TRBV29-1 with TRBJ2-7; the match to TRBD1 covers 9 bases. Looked up from germline, CDR1 is SQVTM and CDR2 is ANQGSEA. The CDR3 has 15 amino acids. The V and J ends lost 1 base and 6 bases, in that order; junction bases with no gene match: 10. The CDR3 DNA follows: TGCAGCGTTGAAGCCGGACCGACAGGGGGTCGCGAGCAGTACTTC. Translated: CSVEAGPTGGREQYF.

J is TRBJ2-7 and V is TRBV30, with 9 bases aligning to TRBD2. The length of the CDR3 is 12 residues. CDR1 is GTSNPN, CDR2 SVGIG, per germline (reference sequence). V lost 8 bases, J lost 6 bases, and 8 bases stayed unmatched. The CDR3 sequence: CAGAGGRSEQYF. CDR3 coding DNA: TGTGCCGGAGCGGGAGGCCGGAGCGAGCAGTACTTC.

V and J are TRBV4-1 and TRBJ2-1; tentatively, D is TRBD2 (5 bases). The V end lost 3 bases, the J end lost 5 bases, and 8 bases lay between the germline ends. Germline CDR1 and CDR2: MGHRA and YSYEKL. The CDR3 is made up of 13 amino acids. The CDR3 DNA reads as TGCGCCAGCAGCCATGGACTCAACAATGAGCAGTTCTTC. Its translation: CASSHGLNNEQFF.

CDR3 coding DNA: TGCGCCAGCAGCTTGACCGGGAGGGTAGGCGACGAGCAGTACTTC. Translated: CASSLTGRVGDEQYF. The chain couples TRBV5-1 to TRBJ2-7; TRBD2 matches 8 bases. With 1 base clipped from V and 5 bases from J, the junction kept 8 bases outside the gene matches. CDR3 length: 15 residues. Per germline, CDR1 SGHRS and CDR2 YFSETQ.

This clone has only one observation. The genes are TRBV11-3 and TRBJ1-1, with 8 bases aligning to TRBD1. The CDR3 is 13 amino acids. From germline, CDR1 is SGHNT and CDR2 YENEEA. The J segment lost 5 bases and the V segment lost 8 bases, leaving 7 bases of the junction unmatched. CDR3: CASRGDRSTEAFF. In DNA form, the CDR3 reads TGTGCCAGCCGCGGGGACAGGTCAACTGAAGCTTTCTTT.

For the CDR3, the DNA is TGTGCCAGCAGTTTAGGCGTCGCAGGGGGGTACGAGCAGTACTTC. This gives the protein CASSLGVAGGYEQYF. The chain combines TRBV28 with TRBJ2-7; a weak D match, TRBD1 (7 bases). The length of the CDR3 is 15 residues. Deletions cut 2 bases from V and 4 bases from J, with 15 bases between. Germline V CDR1 and CDR2: MDHEN, SYDVKM. The whole variable domain, filled in from reference TRBV28 and TRBJ2-7, reads DVKVTQSSRYLVKRTGEKVFLECVQDMDHENMFWYRQDPGLGLRLIYFSYDVKMKEKGDIPEGYSVSREKKERFSLILESASTNQTSMYLCASSLGVAGGYEQYFGPGTRLTVT.

The rearrangement uses TRBV11-3 and TRBJ2-3; D possibly corresponds to TRBD2 (6 bases). The germline CDR1 and CDR2 sequences are SGHNT and YENEEA. This CDR3 spans 16 amino acids. V dropped 3 bases and J dropped 0 bases, with 13 bases sitting between them. The CDR3 reads CASSFTGGTSTDTQYF. CDR3 coding DNA: TGTGCCAGCAGCTTTACTGGCGGGACTAGCACAGATACGCAGTATTTT.

V gene TRBV28 combines with J gene TRBJ2-5; 8 bases map to TRBD2. V lost 1 base to trimming and J lost 4 bases; unmatched junction nucleotides: 11. Germline V CDR1 and CDR2: MDHEN, SYDVKM. This CDR3 contains 17 residues. The CDR3 DNA follows: TGTGCCAGCAGTTTATTGGTTAGCGGGAAGGGAAGAGAGACCCAGTACTTC. This codes for CASSLLVSGKGRETQYF. The variable domain in full, with the rest retrieved from reference TRBV28 and TRBJ2-5, is DVKVTQSSRYLVKRTGEKVFLECVQDMDHENMFWYRQDPGLGLRLIYFSYDVKMKEKGDIPEGYSVSREKKERFSLILESASTNQTSMYLCASSLLVSGKGRETQYFGPGTRLLVL.

This sequence joins TRBV5-6 and TRBJ2-2, with 10 positions matching TRBD2. Germline values: CDR1 SGHDT, CDR2 YYEEEE. The CDR3 loop spans 14 amino acids. The V gene end was trimmed by 4 bases and the J gene end by 10 bases; junction bases not matched to a gene: 7. CDR3 protein: CASSAGLAVAELFF. The CDR3 DNA sequence: TGTGCCAGCAGCGCCGGACTAGCGGTCGCGGAGCTGTTTTTT.

The chain carries TRBV6-5 and TRBJ1-3; D gene uncertain. The CDR3 loop spans 15 amino acids. Germline CDR1 is MNHEY and CDR2 is SVGAGI. V was pared by 2 bases and J by 0 bases, with 8 bases between. CDR3 sequence: CASSYQWSSGNTIYF. The CDR3 DNA reads as TGTGCCAGCAGTTACCAGTGGAGCTCTGGAAACACCATATATTTT.

This clone has just one count. This sequence joins TRBV28 and TRBJ2-1, with 10 bases aligning to TRBD2. V dropped 6 bases and J dropped 6; count of bases not matched to a gene: 8. Germline values: CDR1 MDHEN, CDR2 SYDVKM. The CDR3 sequence is 15 residues long. The CDR3 sequence: CASRFLAGVGNEQFF. The CDR3 DNA is TGTGCCAGCAGATTTCTAGCGGGAGTAGGCAATGAGCAGTTCTTC. Filled out from reference TRBV28 and TRBJ2-1, the complete variable domain reads DVKVTQSSRYLVKRTGEKVFLECVQDMDHENMFWYRQDPGLGLRLIYFSYDVKMKEKGDIPEGYSVSREKKERFSLILESASTNQTSMYLCASRFLAGVGNEQFFGPGTRLTVL.

The chain joins TRBV18 to TRBJ1-5; 7 positions match TRBD1. The germline V gene has CDR1 KGHSH and CDR2 LQKENI. This CDR3 contains 17 residues. V was pared by 3 bases and J by 3 bases, with 11 bases of the junction left unmatched. CDR3 nucleotide sequence: TGTGCCAGCTCACCGTCTGACAGGGCGGCGGACAATCAGCCCCAGCATTTT. As protein: CASSPSDRAADNQPQHF.

This chain uses TRBV14 with TRBJ2-1, with D tentatively TRBD2 (6 bases). This CDR3 has 15 amino acids. Per germline, CDR1 SGHDN and CDR2 FVKESK. The V gene lost 4 bases and the J gene lost 8 bases, with 18 bases spanning the gap. The chain's CDR3 is CASSPPIGGFDEQFF. DNA for the CDR3: TGTGCCAGCAGCCCGCCGATCGGGGGTTTCGATGAGCAGTTCTTC.

CDR3 nucleotides: TGTGCCAGCAGCTTTAGGGAGACCGAGCAGTACTTC. Translated: CASSFRETEQYF. The rearrangement joins TRBV5-6 to TRBJ2-7, with a weak D call TRBD2 (5 bases). Germline loops: CDR1 SGHDT, CDR2 YYEEEE. Between the trimmed V and J ends, which lost 2 bases and 6 bases, there was a span of 9 bases. The CDR3 loop spans 12 amino acids.

The chain is built from TRBV7-8 and TRBJ1-1; TRBD1 might be the D (5 bases). V lost 5 bases to trimming and J lost 3 bases, with 10 bases between them. The CDR3 spans 13 residues. CDR1 and CDR2 (germline): SGHVS, FQNEAQ. CDR3 loop: CASSGTQDTEAFF. CDR3 nucleotides: TGTGCCAGCAGCGGAACACAGGACACTGAAGCTTTCTTT.

V usage is TRBV28 and J usage is TRBJ2-3; tentative D call: TRBD1 (7 bases). Germline CDR1 is MDHEN and CDR2 is SYDVKM. Trimming cost V 3 bases and J 3 bases, with 13 bases left between them. The CDR3 covers 15 residues. CDR3 amino acids: CASSLEGARTDTQYF. The CDR3 region has the DNA TGTGCCAGCAGTTTGGAGGGGGCAAGAACAGATACGCAGTATTTT.

The CDR3 nucleotides read TGTGCCACCAGCAGAGATTTGATGAGAACAGAAGAGACCCAGTACTTC. Translated, it gives CATSRDLMRTEETQYF. This chain links TRBV15 with TRBJ2-5; no firm D call. The CDR3 extends over 16 amino acids. Trimming pared 0 bases from V and 3 bases from J, leaving 14 bases between. Germline-derived CDR1 and CDR2 are LNHNV and YYDKDF (reference sequence).

The chain employs TRBV30 and TRBJ1-4; maybe TRBD1 (6 bases). CDR3 length: 13 residues. Germline CDR1 GTSNPN, CDR2 SVGIG (reference sequence). Deletions cut 4 bases from V and 8 bases from J, with 14 bases between. Here the CDR3 reads CAWNLVRGEKLFF. CDR3 coding DNA: TGTGCCTGGAATCTCGTCAGGGGCGAAAAACTGTTTTTT.

The chain uses TRBV4-1 and TRBJ1-1; the D is unclear. The germline CDR1 and CDR2 sequences are MGHRA and YSYEKL. The V gene lost 2 bases and the J gene lost 4 bases, with 8 bases spanning the gap. This CDR3 contains 13 residues. CDR3 coding DNA: TGCGCCAGCAGCCAAATGAGAAGCACTGAAGCTTTCTTT. Encoded protein: CASSQMRSTEAFF.

This rearrangement joins TRBV11-1 to TRBJ2-1, with D perhaps matching TRBD2 (7 bases). CDR1 is SGHAT, CDR2 FQDESV, per germline (reference sequence). This CDR3 contains 15 residues. Trimming left V 1 base short and J 2 bases short, with 9 bases between. In DNA, the CDR3 is TGTGCCAGCAGCTTAGTGGGGGGGCCCTACAATGAGCAGTTCTTC. Translation: CASSLVGGPYNEQFF. Drawing the rest from reference TRBV11-1 and TRBJ2-1, the complete variable domain is EAEVAQSPRYKITEKSQAVAFWCDPISGHATLYWYRQILGQGPELLVQFQDESVVDDSQLPKDRFSAERLKGVDSTLKIQPAELGDSAMYLCASSLVGGPYNEQFFGPGTRLTVL.

This chain links TRBV10-1 with TRBJ2-1, with D perhaps TRBD2 (6 bases). Germline V lookup: CDR1 WNHNN, CDR2 SYGVQD (reference sequence). V shed 6 bases and J shed 5 bases, with 23 bases lying between them. This CDR3 contains 17 residues. The CDR3 loop reads CASSPRAGPGLDNEQFF. In DNA, the CDR3 is TGCGCCAGCAGCCCCCGCGCGGGACCCGGACTGGACAATGAGCAGTTCTTC.

The chain recombines TRBV29-1 with TRBJ1-1, with TRBD1 matching 7 bases. Germline loops: CDR1 SQVTM, CDR2 ANQGSEA. The CDR3 is 13 residues long. V dropped 4 bases and J dropped 1; count of bases not matched to a gene: 3. The CDR3 reads CSVGTGANTEAFF. Written as DNA, the CDR3 is TGCAGCGTTGGTACAGGGGCGAACACTGAAGCTTTCTTT. Full variable domain (missing parts from reference TRBV29-1 and TRBJ1-1): SAVISQKPSRDICQRGTSLTIQCQVDSQVTMMFWYRQQPGQSLTLIATANQGSEATYESGFVIDKFPISRPNLTFSTLTVSNMSPEDSSIYLCSVGTGANTEAFFGQGTRLTVV.